A selection of T cell receptor beta chains follows, all from one sample in a study of OX40 agonist ivuxolimab in advanced cancers. Generated by immunoSEQ multiplex PCR, the TCRdb table keeps only in-frame clones and is missing some. In the table there are nearly 80,000 clones, about 94% of which are singletons. Sequencing used CD4+ or CD8+ T cells sorted from blood, obtained in a trial of the OX40 agonist ivuxolimab. All receptors derive from an adult with an advanced solid tumor such as melanoma, head and neck, liver or kidney cancer. Both conserved end residues are part of each CDR3. Fields, in order: D gene, clone size, V gene, J gene, CDR3 DNA, CDR3 protein. D genes are given only for firm matches. Size is omitted from some rows. Given values are once, few, many or a class for expanded clones.

D: TRBD2
size: -
V: TRBV7-2
J: TRBJ2-7
DNA: TGTGCCAGCAGCCGGGTACTAGCGAACTCCTACGAGCAGTACTTC
CDR3: CASSRVLANSYEQYF

D: TRBD2
size: -
V: TRBV2
J: TRBJ2-3
DNA: TGTGCCAGCAGACTAGCGGGAGGGACAGATACGCAGTATTTT
CDR3: CASRLAGGTDTQYF

D: TRBD2
size: once
V: TRBV4-1
J: TRBJ2-5
DNA: TGCGCCAGCAGCCCATCAGGGGCGGGAGGGCCCGAAGAGACCCAGTACTTC
CDR3: CASSPSGAGGPEETQYF

D: -
size: -
V: TRBV11-2
J: TRBJ1-3
DNA: TGTGCCAGCAGCTCCGGGTCTCTCCTTCACCCTGGAAACACCATATATTTT
CDR3: CASSSGSLLHPGNTIYF

D: -
size: -
V: TRBV5-1
J: TRBJ2-7
DNA: TGCGCCAGCAGCTTAACCGGCTCCCCCGAGCAGTACTTC
CDR3: CASSLTGSPEQYF

D: -
size: -
V: TRBV6-5
J: TRBJ1-1
DNA: TGTGCCAGCAGCCTCGGAGCAGGTCCAAACACTGAAGCTTTCTTT
CDR3: CASSLGAGPNTEAFF

D: TRBD2
size: once
V: TRBV28
J: TRBJ2-5
DNA: TGTGCCAGCAGTTTAACTAGCGGGGGGGCCTCAGGAGAGACCCAGTACTTC
CDR3: CASSLTSGGASGETQYF

D: TRBD1
size: -
V: TRBV4-1
J: TRBJ1-1
DNA: TGCGCCAGCAGCCAAGATCCGGCAGGGGGGCTGAACACTGAAGCTTTCTTT
CDR3: CASSQDPAGGLNTEAFF

D: TRBD1
size: -
V: TRBV7-9
J: TRBJ2-6
DNA: TGTGCCAGCAGCTTGGTGGACAGGACCTCTGGGGCCAACGTCCTGACTTTC
CDR3: CASSLVDRTSGANVLTF

D: -
size: once
V: TRBV28
J: TRBJ1-5
DNA: TGTGCCAGCACGGAGGGGGTCGCGGGTCAGCCCCAGCATTTT
CDR3: CASTEGVAGQPQHF

D: TRBD2
size: -
V: TRBV28
J: TRBJ2-1
DNA: TGTGCCAGCAGTACCGTAGCGGGAGACAATGAGCAGTTCTTC
CDR3: CASSTVAGDNEQFF

D: -
size: -
V: TRBV9
J: TRBJ2-7
DNA: TGTGCCAGCAGCCCATCGGCCGGGACACCCTACGAGCAGTACTTC
CDR3: CASSPSAGTPYEQYF

D: TRBD1
size: once
V: TRBV28
J: TRBJ2-5
DNA: TGTGCCAGCAGTGAGACAGGGGGCGGAGAGACCCAGTACTTC
CDR3: CASSETGGGETQYF

D: -
size: -
V: TRBV10-2
J: TRBJ1-2
DNA: TGCGCCAGCAGTGAGTCGATGGGGGCGGCTAACTATGGCTACACCTTC
CDR3: CASSESMGAANYGYTF

D: -
size: -
V: TRBV10-2
J: TRBJ2-3
DNA: TGCGCCAGCACCCCGGGGGTGGGGGCCACTATGACAGATACGCAGTATTTT
CDR3: CASTPGVGATMTDTQYF

D: TRBD1
size: once
V: TRBV27
J: TRBJ2-7
DNA: TGTGCCAGCAGTGTGACAGGGTCTGCCTACGAGCAGTACTTC
CDR3: CASSVTGSAYEQYF